The sequence of this T cell receptor (beta chain) was determined in a study of blood T cell repertoires in COVID-19. On the study more broadly: COVID-19 samples, acute and convalescent, were from the United States, Italy and Spain.

Original processing notes: It was from reference gene primer amplification that nucleated cell counts were estimated. Profiling relied on immunoSEQ multiplex PCR, and the TCRdb table lists in-frame clones only, not all of them. V, J and clone size are taken as reported in that table, and D and trimming were inferred from the DNA itself. The table lists 150,000 to 170,000 clones, 70% to 90% of them singletons. V was cut by 7 bases and J by 0 bases, with 9 bases left in between. Germline V gives CDR1 MNHEY, CDR2 SVGAGI. The CDR3 extends over 13 amino acids. Followed over time, Seattle patients had been enrolled while infection was active.

The gene calls are TRBV6-5 and TRBJ1-1; D is unclear. The sample consisted of peripheral blood. This receptor was taken from a woman aged 55-75 years with COVID-19, enrolled during active disease. This chain's CDR3 is CASTWSLNTEAFF. DNA for the CDR3: TGTGCCAGCACTTGGAGTCTGAACACTGAAGCTTTCTTT.